The clone carrying this T cell receptor beta chain has a count of ten or more. Its antigen is not known. One end of the junction varies from germline; a read error may be responsible. A single record per CDR3 protein comes from TCRdb applying MiXCR to the 5' RACE reads. The sample yields some 300,000 distinct CDR3 sequences, around a fifth seen once. This entry comes from a study of T-cell memory formation after mild COVID-19. Study information: Largely, the TCR clusters proved donor specific. Findings and caveats of the study: Contracting clones localized mainly to CM and EM when CD4+ and mainly to EMRA when CD8+. Pre-infection memory carried some responding clones, suggesting that cross-reactive memory joined.

The CDR3 runs 13 residues. The chain is built from TRBV12-3 or TRBV12-4 and TRBJ2-5, with 9 bases lining up with TRBD1. The source material was PBMCs or a T cell subset sorted from them (not recorded which). The sequence derives from a man between 18 and 29 years old who had mild COVID-19 (a few samples of this study predate the infection). Cell type and time point are not known. The CDR3 sequence is CASSSGTGETQYF. DNA of the CDR3: TGCGCCAGCAGCTCCGGGACAGGGGAGACCCAGTACTTC.